The 23 T cell receptor beta chains given below trace back to one sample, sequenced in a study of T cells in Graves' hyperthyroidism and ophthalmopathy. RNA transcripts yielded amplified TCR beta CDR3 regions. The TCR CDR3 first-round RT-PCR relied on the HTBI primer set. TCRdb passed the multiplex PCR reads through MiXCR, listing each CDR3 protein once. The sample shows roughly 400,000 distinct CDR3 sequences, 15% to 18% of them seen only once. The sample taken for sequencing was blood. The source of these receptors is a woman between 18 and 29 years old with Graves' hyperthyroidism that later progressed to Graves' ophthalmopathy.

In its sample, this clonotype was seen many times. The rearrangement uses TRBV28 and TRBJ1-5; perhaps TRBD1 as D (6 bases). This CDR3 has 14 amino acids. Germline-derived CDR1 and CDR2 are MDHEN and SYDVKM. The V and J ends lost 5 bases and 3 bases respectively, with 11 bases between them. This CDR3 is CASSDRSYNQPQHF. The CDR3 bases are TGTGCCAGCAGTGACAGGTCTTACAATCAGCCCCAGCATTTT. Variable domain in full (rest from reference TRBV28 and TRBJ1-5): DVKVTQSSRYLVKRTGEKVFLECVQDMDHENMFWYRQDPGLGLRLIYFSYDVKMKEKGDIPEGYSVSREKKERFSLILESASTNQTSMYLCASSDRSYNQPQHFGDGTRLSIL.

This chain joins TRBV27 and TRBJ1-1; D is perhaps TRBD1 (5 bases). V lost 3 bases and J lost 1, with 18 bases in between. There are 17 residues in the CDR3. Germline V gene lookup returns CDR1 MNHEY and CDR2 SMNVEV (reference sequence). The DNA for the CDR3 is TGTGCCAGCAGTTTCGAGGTTAACACCGGGGGGAACACTGAAGCTTTCTTT. It yields the protein CASSFEVNTGGNTEAFF.

This clonotype was detected many times. The V call is TRBV20-1, the J call TRBJ2-7, with 8 bases aligning to TRBD2. V trimming: 0 bases; J trimming: 2 bases; junction bases outside the gene matches: 6. The length of the CDR3 is 15 residues. Germline lookup yields CDR1 DFQATT and CDR2 SNEGSKA (reference sequence). CDR3 protein: CSARESGGMPYEQYF. The CDR3 DNA reads TGCAGTGCTAGAGAGAGCGGGGGCATGCCCTACGAGCAGTACTTC.

This clonotype has a count of ten or more. The V and J genes are TRBV7-9 and TRBJ1-1, with 11 bases matching TRBD1. CDR3 length: 15 residues. Germline V gives CDR1 SEHNR, CDR2 FQNEAQ (reference sequence). Losses at the gene ends were 5 bases for V and 10 bases for J; bases not matched to a gene: 12. The CDR3 loop is CASSLAGTGGFGAFF. The CDR3 DNA follows: TGTGCCAGCAGCCTGGCCGGGACAGGGGGGTTTGGAGCTTTCTTT.

This clonotype was detected ten times or more. The genes are TRBV7-9 and TRBJ2-7; TRBD1 matches 11 bases. CDR1 is SEHNR and CDR2 is FQNEAQ in the germline V gene (reference sequence). J gave up 1 base and V 4 bases, and 15 bases lay outside the gene matches. This CDR3 region has 19 residues. The CDR3 region is CASSSTRTGGAIRSYEQYF. DNA for the CDR3: TGTGCCAGCAGCTCCACCCGGACAGGGGGCGCGATCCGGTCCTACGAGCAGTACTTC.

This clonotype was detected ten times or more. The V gene is TRBV3-1, the J gene TRBJ2-7; no firm D call. V was trimmed by 0 bases and J by 0 bases, leaving 9 bases between them. CDR3 length: 15 amino acids. CDR1 is LGHDT and CDR2 is YNNKEL in the germline V gene (reference sequence). Written as DNA, the CDR3 is TGTGCCAGCAGCCAAGAGTCGGGTTTCTCCTACGAGCAGTACTTC. This codes for CASSQESGFSYEQYF.

This clonotype has ten or more counts. The chain is built from TRBV2 and TRBJ2-1; maybe TRBD2 (6 bases). CDR1 and CDR2 (germline): SNHLY, FYNNEI. This CDR3 region has 16 residues. Trimming removed 2 bases at V and 7 bases at J, with 18 bases between. DNA of the CDR3: TGTGCCAGCAGTGAAAGAGTGGGAGGTCGATGGAATGAGCAGTTCTTC. Protein product: CASSERVGGRWNEQFF.

This clonotype was counted many times. CDR3 residues: CASSRQGGTEAFF. CDR3 nucleotide sequence: TGTGCCAGCAGTCGACAGGGAGGTACTGAAGCTTTCTTT. The chain couples TRBV3-1 to TRBJ1-1; 7 bases are shared with TRBD1. The length of the CDR3 is 13 residues. The V gene's germline CDR1 is LGHDT and CDR2 YNNKEL (reference sequence). J lost 5 bases, V lost 6 bases, and 6 bases had no gene match.

This clonotype was picked up a small number of times. This rearrangement joins TRBV20-1 to TRBJ2-1, with TRBD2 matching 16 bases. This CDR3 has 19 residues. V lost 6 bases, J lost 8 bases, and 19 bases stayed unmatched. The germline V gene has CDR1 DFQATT and CDR2 SNEGSKA (reference sequence). This CDR3 reads CSARPGGTSGRAALHEQFF. CDR3 nucleotides: TGCAGTGCCCGCCCTGGCGGGACTAGCGGGAGGGCTGCCCTCCATGAGCAGTTCTTC.

The V call is TRBV15, the J call TRBJ1-4; the D gene is possibly TRBD1 (6 bases). CDR1 is LNHNV, CDR2 YYDKDF, per germline (reference sequence). CDR3 length equals 14 residues. Trimming cost V 10 bases and J 5 bases, with 17 bases left between them. The CDR3 DNA sequence: TGTGCCAGTAGTGCGGACAGTAAGAATGAAAAACTGTTTTTT. Its protein is CASSADSKNEKLFF.

Ten or more counts support this clonotype. This chain joins TRBV3-1 and TRBJ2-1; D is perhaps TRBD1 (6 bases). V lost 4 bases and J lost 5, with 21 bases in between. The CDR3 is made up of 17 amino acids. Per the germline V gene, CDR1 is LGHDT and CDR2 is YNNKEL (reference sequence). CDR3: CASSLYLDRIGHNEQFF. The CDR3 DNA reads as TGTGCCAGCAGCCTCTACCTGGACAGAATCGGGCACAATGAGCAGTTCTTC.

This clonotype appeared many times. J is TRBJ2-5 and V is TRBV20-1, with 9 nucleotides matching TRBD2. V gave up 7 bases and J gave up 5 bases; unmatched junction bases: 17. Germline CDR1 and CDR2: DFQATT and SNEGSKA (reference sequence). The length of the CDR3 is 16 residues. For the CDR3, the DNA is TGCAGTGTCCCCCCAGATGCGATAGCGGGAGCGGAGACCCAGTACTTC. Protein sequence: CSVPPDAIAGAETQYF.

This clonotype was seen ten or more times. CDR3 coding DNA: TGTGCCACCCAAGCCGGGACAGGGAACAATGAGCAGTTCTTC. Protein product: CATQAGTGNNEQFF. V gene TRBV2 combines with J gene TRBJ2-1, with 9 bases lining up with TRBD1. With V trimmed by 10 bases and J by 5 bases, 9 bases remained unmatched. Germline CDR1 SNHLY, CDR2 FYNNEI. CDR3 length equals 14 residues.

This clonotype was recorded many times. DNA of the CDR3: TGCGCCAGCAGCCAAGACGCGAGGGACTATGGCTACACCTTC. This encodes CASSQDARDYGYTF. V is TRBV4-3 and J is TRBJ1-2; no clear D. Germline V gives CDR1 LGHNA, CDR2 YSLEER. V was cut by 0 bases and J by 3 bases, with 8 bases left in between. The CDR3 totals 14 residues.

This clonotype was seen ten or more times. This chain joins TRBV27 and TRBJ2-1, with TRBD2 identical over 10 bases. The germline V gene has CDR1 MNHEY and CDR2 SMNVEV (reference sequence). There are 17 residues in the CDR3. J lost 4 bases, V lost 7 bases, and 13 bases had no gene match. CDR3 bases: TGTGCCAGCACCTACGGCGGACTAGCGGCACCTTACAATGAGCAGTTCTTC. Residues: CASTYGGLAAPYNEQFF.

The rearrangement links TRBV6-2 or TRBV6-3 to TRBJ2-1; 8 nucleotides match TRBD1. The CDR3 loop spans 15 amino acids. V shed 5 bases, J shed 7 bases, and the junction held 10 bases outside the gene matches. CDR1 is MNHEY and CDR2 is SVGEGT in the germline V gene. This CDR3 reads CASSPGQGRTNEQFF. CDR3 sequence (DNA): TGTGCCAGCAGTCCAGGACAGGGAAGAACGAATGAGCAGTTCTTC.

This clonotype was picked up a small number of times. CDR3 coding DNA: TGTGCCAGCAGTTTCAACAGCGGGTATGGCTACACCTTC. Protein sequence: CASSFNSGYGYTF. The chain joins TRBV12-3 or TRBV12-4 to TRBJ1-2; D ambiguous. V lost 3 bases to trimming and J lost 5 bases, with 10 bases between them. This CDR3 is built from 13 residues.

This clonotype was counted many times. J is TRBJ2-5 and V is TRBV28; D remains unclear. Trimming took off 6 bases at V and 5 bases at J, with 16 bases between the two ends. This CDR3 region has 14 residues. The germline CDR1 and CDR2 sequences are MDHEN and SYDVKM. CDR3 region: CASSRLVVRETQYF. The CDR3 DNA reads TGTGCCAGCAGCCGCCTGGTGGTGAGGGAGACCCAGTACTTC.

This clonotype was seen more than once but under ten times. V gene TRBV5-1 combines with J gene TRBJ2-1, with 9 bases identical to TRBD2. The germline V gene encodes CDR1 SGHRS and CDR2 YFSETQ. The V gene end was trimmed by 3 bases and the J gene end by 4 bases; junction bases not matched to a gene: 5. CDR3 length: 15 residues. DNA for the CDR3: TGCGCCAGCAGCTCCGGGACTAGCACGTACAATGAGCAGTTCTTC. Amino acid sequence: CASSSGTSTYNEQFF.

This clonotype has a count of ten or more. The chain uses TRBV6-6 and TRBJ1-5; weak D call: TRBD1 (6 bases). Looked up from germline, CDR1 is MNHNY and CDR2 is SVGAGI (reference sequence). V was clipped by 2 bases and J by 6 bases, with 14 bases between them. This CDR3 region has 15 residues. Here the CDR3 reads CASSYTRGGGQPQHF. The DNA for the CDR3 is TGTGCCAGCAGTTACACCAGGGGAGGAGGTCAGCCCCAGCATTTT.

The rearrangement uses TRBV4-3 and TRBJ1-3, with no clear D. From germline, CDR1 is LGHNA and CDR2 YSLEER. This CDR3 has 16 residues. The V gene lost 0 bases and the J gene lost 0 bases, with 9 bases spanning the gap. In nucleotides, the CDR3 is TGCGCCAGCAGCCAAGATAGTTGGAGCTCTGGAAACACCATATATTTT. Encoded protein: CASSQDSWSSGNTIYF.

This clonotype showed up many times. V gene TRBV20-1 combines with J gene TRBJ1-1; D may be TRBD1 (6 bases). Trimming removed 6 bases from V and 4 bases from J, with 15 bases in between. This CDR3 is built from 13 residues. CDR1 is DFQATT and CDR2 is SNEGSKA in the germline V gene (reference sequence). CDR3 sequence (DNA): TGCAGTGCATCTAGGGGGGCGAGCACTGAAGCTTTCTTT. Translating gives CSASRGASTEAFF.

This clonotype was picked up many times. The chain has TRBV6-1 and TRBJ1-1; TRBD1 aligns across 8 bases. The ends lost 6 bases at V and 0 bases at J; junction bases unmatched: 9. The CDR3 spans 16 residues. Per the germline V gene, CDR1 is MNHNS and CDR2 is SASEGT. The CDR3 protein is CASRRGYRGVNTEAFF. As DNA, the CDR3 is TGTGCCAGCAGAAGAGGATACAGGGGGGTGAACACTGAAGCTTTCTTT.